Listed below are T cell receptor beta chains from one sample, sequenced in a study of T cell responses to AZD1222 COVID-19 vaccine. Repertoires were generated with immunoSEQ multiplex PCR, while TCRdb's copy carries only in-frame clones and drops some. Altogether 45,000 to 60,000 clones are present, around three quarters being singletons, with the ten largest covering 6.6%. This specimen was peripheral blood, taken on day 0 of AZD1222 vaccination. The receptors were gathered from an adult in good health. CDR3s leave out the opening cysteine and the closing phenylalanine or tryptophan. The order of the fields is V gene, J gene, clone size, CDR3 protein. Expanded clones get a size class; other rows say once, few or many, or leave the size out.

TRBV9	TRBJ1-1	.	ASSVAQTGNTEAF
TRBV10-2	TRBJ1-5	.	ASSEAGAPQPQH
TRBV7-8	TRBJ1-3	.	ASSRQDWSSGNTIY
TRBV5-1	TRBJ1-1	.	ASSGDTGVTEAF
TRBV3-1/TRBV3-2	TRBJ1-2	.	ASSPTGVYGYT
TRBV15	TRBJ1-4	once	ATSRDRQGSNEKLF
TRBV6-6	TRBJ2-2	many	ASRGDRETGELF
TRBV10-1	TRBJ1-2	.	ASTEEGLGYT
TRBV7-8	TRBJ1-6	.	ASSLVGADFGLSSPLH
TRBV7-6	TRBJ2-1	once	ASSRGGSSGRAEQF
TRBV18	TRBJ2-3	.	ASSPWEGPDTQY
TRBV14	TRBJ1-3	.	ASSQDLGGAGNTIY
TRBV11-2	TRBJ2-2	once	ASSLEPGTGELF
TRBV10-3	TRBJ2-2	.	AISDQRDTGELF
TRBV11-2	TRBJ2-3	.	ASSFRGRGDTQY
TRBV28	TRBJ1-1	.	ASSLTYTEAF
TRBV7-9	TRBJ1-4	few	ASSLGPGDNEKLF
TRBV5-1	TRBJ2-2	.	ASSLVVGNTGELF
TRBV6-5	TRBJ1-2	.	ASSPRTGGGYT
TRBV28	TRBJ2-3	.	ASSQRGATDTQY
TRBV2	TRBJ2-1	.	ASRATAFNEQF
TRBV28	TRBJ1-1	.	ASSLMTAGAEAF
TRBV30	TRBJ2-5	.	AWSERRETQY
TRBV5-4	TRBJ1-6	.	ASSLNRGDSPLH
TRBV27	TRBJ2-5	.	ASSLGGGRGETQY
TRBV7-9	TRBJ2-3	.	ASSLTDTQY
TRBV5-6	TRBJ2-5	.	ASSLGTEETQY
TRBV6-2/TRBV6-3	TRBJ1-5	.	ASSYRRGTGTAYQPQH
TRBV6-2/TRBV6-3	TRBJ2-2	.	ASSYSTGGTGELF
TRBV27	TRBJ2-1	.	ASSVARGAGRYNEQF